This is a list of T cell receptor beta chains from one sample in a study of CD8+ T cells in alopecia areata. Sequencing was performed with immunoSEQ multiplex PCR; in TCRdb, only in-frame clones are kept and a portion is missing. The sample has 120,000 to 150,000 clones, approximately 45% seen once. The sequenced sample consisted of CD4+ T cells sorted from blood. Receptors originate from a human donor with alopecia areata. The CDR3 runs from the conserved cysteine through the conserved F or W. Each record gives: clone size, J gene, V gene, D gene, CDR3 DNA, CDR3 protein. A D gene is named only where the DNA matches it firmly. Clone size appears in some rows only: once, few, many, or a class for an expanded clone.

- | TRBJ2-3 | TRBV7-9 | - | TGTGCCAGCAGCTCCCAGATCTACACAGATACGCAGTATTTT | CASSSQIYTDTQYF
- | TRBJ1-2 | TRBV5-1 | TRBD1 | TGCGCCAGCAGCTCCGACAGGGACTACTATGGCTACACCTTC | CASSSDRDYYGYTF
- | TRBJ2-5 | TRBV2 | TRBD1 | TGTGCCAGCAGTGTGGGGACAGGGGGCTGGGAGACCCAGTACTTC | CASSVGTGGWETQYF
few | TRBJ1-1 | TRBV29-1 | - | TGCAGCGCTCACCGAGCGAACACTGAAGCTTTCTTT | CSAHRANTEAFF
- | TRBJ2-1 | TRBV7-3 | - | TGTGCCAGCAGCCCTGGGCGGGGGCATGAGCAGTTCTTC | CASSPGRGHEQFF
- | TRBJ1-1 | TRBV2 | - | TGTGCCAGCAGATGGGGCAGGGACACTGAAGCTTTCTTT | CASRWGRDTEAFF
few | TRBJ2-2 | TRBV29-1 | TRBD2 | TGCAGCGCGAGAAGGACTAGCGGGAGGGCCGTAGGCACCGGGGAGCTGTTTTTT | CSARRTSGRAVGTGELFF
- | TRBJ2-7 | TRBV29-1 | - | TGCAGCGTTGGGCTAGTCCTCCCCTACGAGCAGTACTTC | CSVGLVLPYEQYF
- | TRBJ1-5 | TRBV27 | - | TGTGCCAGCAGTTTAAGGCAGAAAGGTGCCAATCAGCCCCAGCATTTT | CASSLRQKGANQPQHF
few | TRBJ2-1 | TRBV29-1 | - | TGCAGCGTTGATTTGGACAGCAACAATGAGCAGTTCTTC | CSVDLDSNNEQFF
few | TRBJ2-5 | TRBV7-9 | - | TGTGCCAGCAGCCCAAACGCGTACCAAGAGACCCAGTACTTC | CASSPNAYQETQYF
- | TRBJ2-5 | TRBV6-5 | TRBD2 | TGTGCCAGCAGTTACGGCGGGAGGGCCCGAGAAGAGACCCAGTACTTC | CASSYGGRAREETQYF
- | TRBJ1-2 | TRBV5-1 | - | TGCGCCAGCAGCTTGGACAGCTACTATGGCTACACCTTC | CASSLDSYYGYTF
few | TRBJ2-1 | TRBV29-1 | TRBD2 | TGCAGCGTTGAAGATGCTAGCGGGCTACACAATGAGCAGTTCTTC | CSVEDASGLHNEQFF
- | TRBJ2-3 | TRBV29-1 | TRBD2 | TGCAGCGTGCGACTAGCGGGGGGCACAGATACGCAGTATTTT | CSVRLAGGTDTQYF
- | TRBJ1-4 | TRBV14 | TRBD1 | TGTGCCAGCAGCCAACAGACAGGGCTGTTTTTT | CASSQQTGLFF
- | TRBJ1-2 | TRBV28 | - | TGTGCCAGCCAAAAGGCGGGAACAGGGAGGCATGGCTACACCTTC | CASQKAGTGRHGYTF
- | TRBJ2-2 | TRBV27 | - | TGTGCCAGCAGTTTACACAGGTTCCCGACCACCGGGGAGCTGTTTTTT | CASSLHRFPTTGELFF
- | TRBJ2-7 | TRBV2 | - | TGTGCCAGCAGCCCCGAGCGGAGAGGCGAGCAGTACTTC | CASSPERRGEQYF
- | TRBJ2-7 | TRBV28 | TRBD2 | TGTGCCAGCAGTTCCCCGACTAGCGGGAGGAGGATGCAGTACTTC | CASSSPTSGRRMQYF
- | TRBJ2-5 | TRBV27 | TRBD2 | TGTGCCAGCAGTTTTCTTGGACTAGCGGGGGAAGAGACCCAGTACTTC | CASSFLGLAGEETQYF
- | TRBJ1-1 | TRBV6-5 | - | TGTGCCAGCAGTTACTCCTTGGTGGGAACGTACACTGAAGCTTTCTTT | CASSYSLVGTYTEAFF
- | TRBJ2-1 | TRBV7-8 | TRBD2 | TGTGCCAGCAGGCCCCTCGGACTAGCGGACAATGAGCAGTTCTTC | CASRPLGLADNEQFF
few | TRBJ2-2 | TRBV7-3 | - | TGTGCCAGCAGCTTAGGCCGAGCCGGGGCCGGGGAGCTGTTTTTT | CASSLGRAGAGELFF
few | TRBJ1-5 | TRBV29-1 | - | TGCAGCGTCGGGGGCAGGGGTACAAATCAGCCCCAGCATTTT | CSVGGRGTNQPQHF
few | TRBJ1-2 | TRBV29-1 | TRBD1 | TGCAGCGTTGGCGGTTGGGGGACAGGGGATAGGGAAACATATGGCTACACCTTC | CSVGGWGTGDRETYGYTF
few | TRBJ2-2 | TRBV25-1 | TRBD1 | TGTGCCAGCAGTGACCTCCGGGACAGGGCCACCGGGGAGCTGTTTTTT | CASSDLRDRATGELFF
few | TRBJ2-7 | TRBV27 | - | TGTGCCAGCAGTTCATACGAGCAGTACTTC | CASSSYEQYF
- | TRBJ2-5 | TRBV2 | TRBD1 | TGTGCCAGCAGTGACTTCGACAGGGAGGAGACCCAGTACTTC | CASSDFDREETQYF
- | TRBJ1-5 | TRBV25-1 | - | TGTGCCAGCAGTAGAGGAAATCAGCCCCAGCATTTT | CASSRGNQPQHF
- | TRBJ2-1 | TRBV29-1 | TRBD2 | TGCAGCGTTGCTGCGGGAGCCCACAATGAGCAGTTCTTC | CSVAAGAHNEQFF
- | TRBJ2-1 | TRBV2 | - | TGTGCCAGCCGACTCGAAATCAATGAGCAGTTCTTC | CASRLEINEQFF
few | TRBJ2-7 | TRBV6-5 | TRBD2 | TGTGCCAGCAAGCGGGACTTTGCGTACGAGCAGTACTTC | CASKRDFAYEQYF
- | TRBJ2-1 | TRBV7-9 | TRBD2 | TGTGCCGGGGGGGCCTACAATGAGCAGTTCTTC | CAGGAYNEQFF
- | TRBJ1-1 | TRBV2 | - | TGTGCCAGCAGTGGACAGCCGAACACTGAAGCTTTCTTT | CASSGQPNTEAFF
- | TRBJ1-2 | TRBV4-1 | TRBD1 | TGCGCCGCCGGGACAGAGTACTATGGCTACACCTTC | CAAGTEYYGYTF
- | TRBJ2-1 | TRBV7-6 | TRBD2 | TGTGCCAGCAGCGTAAGGTATTTTAGCGGGAGTCGGAAGGTCAATGAGCAGTTCTTC | CASSVRYFSGSRKVNEQFF
- | TRBJ2-2 | TRBV7-2 | TRBD2 | TGTGCCAGCAGCTTAGGGGTCTCCGGGAGCGGGGTCGGGGAGCTGTTTTTT | CASSLGVSGSGVGELFF
- | TRBJ2-5 | TRBV6-5 | TRBD1 | TGTGCCAGCAGTGTGGACAGGTCCAAGCAAGAGACCCAGTACTTC | CASSVDRSKQETQYF
- | TRBJ2-7 | TRBV5-6 | - | TGTGCCAGCAGCTGGATCCGGTCAGGTTGGGACTACGAGCAGTACTTC | CASSWIRSGWDYEQYF